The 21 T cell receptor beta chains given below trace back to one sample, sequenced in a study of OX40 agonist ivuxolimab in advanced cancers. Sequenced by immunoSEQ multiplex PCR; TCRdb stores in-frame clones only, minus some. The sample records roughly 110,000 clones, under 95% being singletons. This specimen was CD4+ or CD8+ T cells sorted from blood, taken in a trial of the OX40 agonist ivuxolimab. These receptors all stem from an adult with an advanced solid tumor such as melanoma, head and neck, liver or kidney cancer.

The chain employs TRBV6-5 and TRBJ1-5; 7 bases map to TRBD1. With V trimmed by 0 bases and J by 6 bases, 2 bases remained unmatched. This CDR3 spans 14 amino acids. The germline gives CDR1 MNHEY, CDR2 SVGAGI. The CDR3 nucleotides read TGTGCCAGCAGTTACTCTTCAGGGGGTCAGCCCCAGCATTTT. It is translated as CASSYSSGGQPQHF.

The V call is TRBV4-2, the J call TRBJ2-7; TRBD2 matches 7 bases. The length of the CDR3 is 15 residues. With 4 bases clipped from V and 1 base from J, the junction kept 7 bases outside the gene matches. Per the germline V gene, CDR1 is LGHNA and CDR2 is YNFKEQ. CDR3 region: CASSPQRDASYEQYF. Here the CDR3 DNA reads TGTGCCAGCAGCCCACAGCGGGATGCATCCTACGAGCAGTACTTC.

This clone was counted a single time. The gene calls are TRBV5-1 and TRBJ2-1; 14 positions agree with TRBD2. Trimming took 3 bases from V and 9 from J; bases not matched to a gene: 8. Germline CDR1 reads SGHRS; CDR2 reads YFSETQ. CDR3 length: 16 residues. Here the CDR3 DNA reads TGCGCCAGCAGCTCGGGGGGACTAGCGGGAGTAAGTGAGCAGTTCTTC. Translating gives CASSSGGLAGVSEQFF.

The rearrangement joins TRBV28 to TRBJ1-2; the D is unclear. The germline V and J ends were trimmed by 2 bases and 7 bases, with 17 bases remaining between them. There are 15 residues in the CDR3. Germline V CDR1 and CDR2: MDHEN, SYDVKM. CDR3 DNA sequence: TGTGCCAGCAGTTTAGTATCGGGGATAGGAGGTGGCTACACCTTC. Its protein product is CASSLVSGIGGGYTF.

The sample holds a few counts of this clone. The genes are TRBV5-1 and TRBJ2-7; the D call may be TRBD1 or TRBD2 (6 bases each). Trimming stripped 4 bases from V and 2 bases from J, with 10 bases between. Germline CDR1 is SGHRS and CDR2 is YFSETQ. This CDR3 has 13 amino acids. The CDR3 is CASSAGHTYEQYF. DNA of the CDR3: TGCGCCAGCAGCGCGGGACACACCTACGAGCAGTACTTC. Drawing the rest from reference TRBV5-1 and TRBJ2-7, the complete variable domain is KAGVTQTPRYLIKTRGQQVTLSCSPISGHRSVSWYQQTPGQGLQFLFEYFSETQRNKGNFPGRFSGRQFSNSRSEMNVSTLELGDSALYLCASSAGHTYEQYFGPGTRLTVT.

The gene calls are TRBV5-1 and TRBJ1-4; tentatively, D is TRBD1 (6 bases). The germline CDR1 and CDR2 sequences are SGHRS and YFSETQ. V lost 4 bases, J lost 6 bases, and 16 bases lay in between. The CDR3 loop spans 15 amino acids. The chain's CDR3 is CASSPGGAKDEKLFF. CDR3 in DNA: TGCGCCAGCAGCCCCGGGGGGGCGAAAGATGAAAAACTGTTTTTT.

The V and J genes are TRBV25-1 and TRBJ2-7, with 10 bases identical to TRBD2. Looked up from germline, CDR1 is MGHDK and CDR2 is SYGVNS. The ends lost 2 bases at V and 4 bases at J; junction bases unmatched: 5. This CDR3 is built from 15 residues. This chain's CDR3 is CASSEPGGLAYEQYF. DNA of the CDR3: TGTGCCAGCAGTGAACCGGGGGGACTAGCGTACGAGCAGTACTTC.

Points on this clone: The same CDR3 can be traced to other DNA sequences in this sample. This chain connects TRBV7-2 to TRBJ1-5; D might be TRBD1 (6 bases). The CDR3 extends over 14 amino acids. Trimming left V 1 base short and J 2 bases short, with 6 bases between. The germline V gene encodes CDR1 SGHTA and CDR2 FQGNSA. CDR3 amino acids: CASSLDRGNQPQHF. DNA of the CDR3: TGTGCCAGCAGCTTAGACAGGGGCAATCAGCCCCAGCATTTT.

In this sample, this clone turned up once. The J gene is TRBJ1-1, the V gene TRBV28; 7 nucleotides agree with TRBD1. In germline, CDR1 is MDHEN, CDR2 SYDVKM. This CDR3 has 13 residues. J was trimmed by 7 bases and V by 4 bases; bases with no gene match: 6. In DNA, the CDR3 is TGTGCCAGCAGTTACCCGACAGGGCGTGAAGCTTTCTTT. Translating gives CASSYPTGREAFF.

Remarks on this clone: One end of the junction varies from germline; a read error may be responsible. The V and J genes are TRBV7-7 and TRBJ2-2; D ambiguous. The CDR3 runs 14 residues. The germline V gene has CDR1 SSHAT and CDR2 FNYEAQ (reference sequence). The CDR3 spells CASSLGWGTGELFF. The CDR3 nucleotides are TGTGCTAGCAGCTTAGGTTGGGGCACCGGGGAGCTGTTTTTT. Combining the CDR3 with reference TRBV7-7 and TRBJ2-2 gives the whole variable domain GAGVSQSPRYKVTKRGQDVTLRCDPISSHATLYWYQQALGQGPEFLTYFNYEAQPDKSGLPSDRFSAERPEGSISTLTIQRTEQRDSAMYRCASSLGWGTGELFFGEGSRLTVL.

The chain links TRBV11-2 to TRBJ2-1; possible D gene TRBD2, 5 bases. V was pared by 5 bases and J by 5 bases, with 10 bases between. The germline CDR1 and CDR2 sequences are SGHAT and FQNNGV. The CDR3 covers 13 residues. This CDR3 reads CASSLTRNNEQFF. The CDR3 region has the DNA TGTGCCAGCAGCCTAACTAGAAACAATGAGCAGTTCTTC.

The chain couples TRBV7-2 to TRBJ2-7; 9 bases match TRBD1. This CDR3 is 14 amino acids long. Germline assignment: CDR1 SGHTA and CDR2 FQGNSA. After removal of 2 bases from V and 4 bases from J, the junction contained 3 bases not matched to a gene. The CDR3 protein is CASSLKTGGYEQYF. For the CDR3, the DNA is TGTGCCAGCAGCTTAAAGACAGGGGGGTACGAGCAGTACTTC.

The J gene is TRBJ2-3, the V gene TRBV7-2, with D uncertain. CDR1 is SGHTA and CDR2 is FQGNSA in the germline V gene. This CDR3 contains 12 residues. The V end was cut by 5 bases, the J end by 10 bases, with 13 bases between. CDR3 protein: CASSEAKRSQYF. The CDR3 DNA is TGTGCCAGCAGCGAGGCTAAGAGGTCGCAGTATTTT.

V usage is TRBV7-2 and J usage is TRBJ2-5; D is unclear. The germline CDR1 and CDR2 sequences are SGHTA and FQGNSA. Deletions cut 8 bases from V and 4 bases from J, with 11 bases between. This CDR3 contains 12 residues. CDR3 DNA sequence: TGTGCCAGCGGGAAGGTGTTAGAGACCCAGTACTTC. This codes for CASGKVLETQYF.

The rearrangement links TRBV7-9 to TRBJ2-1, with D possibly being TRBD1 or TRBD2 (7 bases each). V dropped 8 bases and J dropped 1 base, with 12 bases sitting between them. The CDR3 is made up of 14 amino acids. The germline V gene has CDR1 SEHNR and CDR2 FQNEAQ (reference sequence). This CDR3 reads CASGRGGSYNEQFF. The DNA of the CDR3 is TGTGCCAGCGGCAGGGGGGGATCCTACAATGAGCAGTTCTTC.

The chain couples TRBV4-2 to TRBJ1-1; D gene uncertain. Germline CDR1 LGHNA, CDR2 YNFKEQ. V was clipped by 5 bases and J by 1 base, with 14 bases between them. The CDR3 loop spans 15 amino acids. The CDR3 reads CASSLRETGNTEAFF. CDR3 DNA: TGTGCCAGCAGCTTGCGGGAAACGGGGAACACTGAAGCTTTCTTT.

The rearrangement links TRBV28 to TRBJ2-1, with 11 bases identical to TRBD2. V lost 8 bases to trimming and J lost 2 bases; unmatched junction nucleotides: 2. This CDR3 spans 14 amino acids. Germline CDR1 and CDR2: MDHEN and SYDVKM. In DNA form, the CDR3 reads TGTGCCAGCTGTAGCGGGAGGGCCTACAATGAGCAGTTCTTC. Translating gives CASCSGRAYNEQFF. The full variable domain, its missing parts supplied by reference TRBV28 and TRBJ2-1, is DVKVTQSSRYLVKRTGEKVFLECVQDMDHENMFWYRQDPGLGLRLIYFSYDVKMKEKGDIPEGYSVSREKKERFSLILESASTNQTSMYLCASCSGRAYNEQFFGPGTRLTVL.

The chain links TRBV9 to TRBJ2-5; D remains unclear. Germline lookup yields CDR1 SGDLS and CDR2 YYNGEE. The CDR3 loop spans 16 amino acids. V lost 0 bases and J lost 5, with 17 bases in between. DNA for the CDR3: TGTGCCAGCAGCGTAGCGGAGACACCAATATGGGAGACCCAGTACTTC. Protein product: CASSVAETPIWETQYF.

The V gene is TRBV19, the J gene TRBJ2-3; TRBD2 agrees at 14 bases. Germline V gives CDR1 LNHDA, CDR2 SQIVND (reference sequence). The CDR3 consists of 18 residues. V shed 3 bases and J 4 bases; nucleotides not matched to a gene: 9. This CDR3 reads CASSIPPRLAGGADTQYF. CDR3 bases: TGTGCCAGTAGTATCCCCCCCCGACTAGCGGGAGGGGCAGATACGCAGTATTTT.

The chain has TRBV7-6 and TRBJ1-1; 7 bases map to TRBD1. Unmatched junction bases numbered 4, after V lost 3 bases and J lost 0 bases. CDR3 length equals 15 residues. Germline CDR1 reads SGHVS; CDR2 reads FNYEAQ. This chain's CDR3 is CASSFGTVLNTEAFF. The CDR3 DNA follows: TGTGCCAGCAGCTTCGGGACAGTTTTGAACACTGAAGCTTTCTTT. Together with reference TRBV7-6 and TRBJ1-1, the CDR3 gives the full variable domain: GAGVSQSPRYKVTKRGQDVALRCDPISGHVSLYWYRQALGQGPEFLTYFNYEAQQDKSGLPNDRFSAERPEGSISTLTIQRTEQRDSAMYRCASSFGTVLNTEAFFGQGTRLTVV.

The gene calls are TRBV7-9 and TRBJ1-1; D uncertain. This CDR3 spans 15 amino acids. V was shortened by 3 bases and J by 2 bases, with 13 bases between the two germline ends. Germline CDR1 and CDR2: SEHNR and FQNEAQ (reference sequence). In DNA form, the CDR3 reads TGTGCCAGCAGCTTGTATTCGGCACAAAACACTGAAGCTTTCTTT. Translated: CASSLYSAQNTEAFF.